This TCR beta chain is drawn from a study of glioma-infiltrating T cells. This clonotype was seen repeatedly, ten times or more. Using RNA template, CDR3s of TCR alpha and beta were amplified with iRepertoire arm-PCR. TCRdb itself ran the multiplex PCR reads through MiXCR, one entry per CDR3 protein. The sample shows around 190,000 distinct CDR3 sequences, more than 25% of them seen only once. CDR3 length: 14 amino acids. Germline V lookup: CDR1 LGHNA, CDR2 YSLEER. V was trimmed by 0 bases and J by 9 bases, leaving 12 bases between them. The sequence derives from a human donor with low-grade glioma or glioblastoma, undergoing nonglioma brain surgery, or in good health (not recorded which). Sequenced material: glioma tissue, nonneoplastic brain tissue, or PBMCs (not recorded which). The V gene is TRBV4-3, the J gene TRBJ2-1, with D possibly TRBD2 on 5 matching bases. CDR3: CASSQDRGPSEQFF. CDR3 coding DNA: TGCGCCAGCAGCCAAGATCGCGGGCCCAGTGAGCAGTTCTTC.